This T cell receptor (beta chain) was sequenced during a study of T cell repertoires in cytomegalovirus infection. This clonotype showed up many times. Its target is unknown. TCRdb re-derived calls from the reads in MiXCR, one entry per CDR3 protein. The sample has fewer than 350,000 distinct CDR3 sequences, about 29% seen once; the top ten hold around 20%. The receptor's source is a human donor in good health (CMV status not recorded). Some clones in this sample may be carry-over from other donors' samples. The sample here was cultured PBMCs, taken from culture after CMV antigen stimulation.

The CDR3 loop is CAGGFMNTEAFF. The CDR3 nucleotides read TGTGCCGGCGGTTTCATGAACACTGAAGCTTTCTTT. The J gene is TRBJ1-1, the V gene TRBV7-9, with D hard to call. The CDR3 loop spans 12 amino acids. Germline CDR1 and CDR2: SEHNR and FQNEAQ (reference sequence). Trimming removed 11 bases from V and 0 bases from J, with 10 bases in between.